This entry lists 5 T cell receptor beta chains sequenced from one sample in a study of molecular identifiers for immune sequencing clone quantification. TCRdb ran MiXCR on the PCR reads and lists one entry per CDR3 protein. Among about 630,000 distinct CDR3 sequences listed, about 25% were seen once. The sequencing input was naive CD8+ T cells from blood, with Jurkat cell RNA spiked in. The subset denotes: FACS-sorted CD8+CD4-CCR7+CD45RA+ naive T cells. All receptors derive from a human donor in good health. Some libraries in this study had Jurkat cell RNA spiked in.

As concerns this clonotype: The CDR3 ends on some other residue instead of the conserved phenylalanine or tryptophan, so this is likely a read error. The rearrangement uses TRBV2 and TRBJ1-6, with 9 nucleotides matching TRBD1. V was pared by 5 bases and J by 0 bases, with 8 bases of the junction left unmatched. The CDR3 has 18 amino acids. CDR1 SNHLY and CDR2 FYNNEI come from the germline V gene. The CDR3 nucleotides read TGTGCCAGCAGTCCCGACAGGGGGACGAGCTCCTATAATTCACCCCTCCACCTT. Amino acid sequence: CASSPDRGTSSYNSPLHL.

This clonotype was picked up many times. This rearrangement joins TRBV4-3 to TRBJ2-2; D gene uncertain. Germline V CDR1 and CDR2: LGHNA, YSLEER. With 1 base removed from V and 2 bases from J, the gap between germline ends came to 5 bases. The CDR3 has 14 residues. CDR3 residues: CASSQGSNTGELFF. Here the CDR3 DNA reads TGCGCCAGCAGCCAAGGATCAAACACCGGGGAGCTGTTTTTT.

The chain carries TRBV2 and TRBJ1-2, with unresolved D. CDR3 length: 16 residues. V lost 1 base and J 5 bases, leaving 17 bases between the germline ends. Germline CDR1 reads SNHLY; CDR2 reads FYNNEI. CDR3 coding DNA: TGTGCCAGCAGTGAAGGAGACGGGAGAAACTTTTATGGCTACACCTTC. This encodes CASSEGDGRNFYGYTF. The whole variable domain, filled in from reference TRBV2 and TRBJ1-2, reads EPEVTQTPSHQVTQMGQEVILRCVPISNHLYFYWYRQILGQKVEFLVSFYNNEISEKSEIFDDQFSVERPDGSNFTLKIRSTKLEDSAMYFCASSEGDGRNFYGYTFGSGTRLTVV.

The rearrangement links TRBV19 to TRBJ2-7; D is possibly TRBD1 (6 bases). Between the trimmed V and J ends, which lost 3 bases and 7 bases, there was a span of 16 bases. The CDR3 length is 14 residues. Germline assignment: CDR1 LNHDA and CDR2 SQIVND (reference sequence). Written as DNA, the CDR3 is TGTGCCAGTAGTATGGGGACAAGGTTTAGTGAGCAGTACTTC. Translating gives CASSMGTRFSEQYF.

In this sample, this clonotype turned up many times. The chain has TRBV12-5 and TRBJ2-3; 8 positions match TRBD1. The CDR3 runs to 15 residues. Germline values: CDR1 LGHNT, CDR2 FRNRAP. The J segment lost 4 bases and the V segment lost 2 bases, leaving 5 bases of the junction unmatched. CDR3 amino acids: CASGLWAGGADTQYF. CDR3 sequence (DNA): TGTGCTAGTGGTTTGTGGGCAGGGGGCGCAGATACGCAGTATTTT.